This T cell receptor (beta chain) was captured by sequencing in a study of blood T cell repertoires in COVID-19. Living in 24 US areas, the participants were between roughly 18 and 90 years of age. Participants reported their clinical history, and cohort assignment relied on those reports. Among Cohort 3 donors, those recovered had two negative PCRs, clearance, or symptom resolution. There are 14 residues in the CDR3. V shed 1 base and J shed 0 bases, with 6 bases lying between them. CDR1 MDHEN and CDR2 SYDVKM come from the germline V gene. In this sample, this clone turned up once. Data came from immunoSEQ multiplex PCR; TCRdb stores just in-frame clones and leaves some out. In the table there are 190,000 or so clones, 86% of which are singletons.

The chain employs TRBV28 and TRBJ1-2; unclear D gene. This sequence was found in a young woman who had recovered from COVID-19. The sequenced sample was PBMCs or T cells enriched from blood (not recorded which). CDR3 amino acids: CASSLLSANYGYTF. CDR3 DNA: TGTGCCAGCAGTTTATTGTCAGCTAACTATGGCTACACCTTC.